The clone carrying this T cell receptor beta chain was counted ten times or more. Antigen: not known. A junction end diverges from the germline sequence, so it may reflect a read error. This sample was included in a study of breast tumors, draining lymph nodes, adjacent tissues. General study results and limits: Tumor repertoires ranked between lymph nodes and nontumor tissue in diversity, with V and J gene preferences. Data fit most tumor T cells coming from lymph node, expanding in tumor. Tumor T cell lymph node origin was a supported hypothesis, not proven. Luminal-like breast cancer showed significantly greater tumor-nontumor repertoire similarity than basal-like breast cancer did.

A single record per CDR3 protein comes from TCRdb applying MiXCR to the multiplex PCR reads. The sample yields 180,000 or so distinct CDR3 sequences, about 33% seen once. Germline V CDR1 and CDR2: SSHAT, FNYEAQ (reference sequence). The CDR3 covers 15 residues. Breast cancer patients provided tissue from their axillary draining lymph nodes. The chain combines TRBV7-7 with TRBJ2-3; 8 bases are a match to TRBD2. Sequencing used axillary lymph node tissue. The receptor was derived from a female donor with breast cancer. Some clones in this sample may be carry-over from other donors' samples. The CDR3 nucleotides read TGTGCTAGCAGCCCCGGGGGGGCCGGCCCAGATACGCAGTATTTT. Its protein is CASSPGGAGPDTQYF.